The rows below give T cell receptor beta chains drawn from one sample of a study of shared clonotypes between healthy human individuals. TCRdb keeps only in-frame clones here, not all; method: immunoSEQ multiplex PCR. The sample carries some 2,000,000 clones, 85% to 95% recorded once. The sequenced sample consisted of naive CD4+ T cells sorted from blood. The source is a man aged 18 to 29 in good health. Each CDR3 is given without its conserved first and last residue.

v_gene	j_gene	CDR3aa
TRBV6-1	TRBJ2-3	ASKDFTDTQY
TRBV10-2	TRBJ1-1	ASTQRRDMNTEAF
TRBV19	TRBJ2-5	ASNWATGSRETQY
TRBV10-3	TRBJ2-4	AISSGQGGKNIQY
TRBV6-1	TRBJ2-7	ASSDLLGRGGVLSEQY
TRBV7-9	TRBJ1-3	ASSSFTPYSGNTIY
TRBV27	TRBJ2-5	ASSFGTGWETQY
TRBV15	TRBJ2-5	ATSREDSGQETQY
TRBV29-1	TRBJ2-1	SVDRPPGTNEQF
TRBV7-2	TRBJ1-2	ASSLAQTVEYT
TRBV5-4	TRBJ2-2	ASSLFGGAGELF
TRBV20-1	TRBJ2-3	SARGSATQY
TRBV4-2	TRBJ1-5	ASSQDVRGAQPQH
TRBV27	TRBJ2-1	ASSFLAGGSSNHEQF
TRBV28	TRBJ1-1	ASSPYLRDRNTEAF
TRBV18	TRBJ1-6	ASSPITGVGNSPLH
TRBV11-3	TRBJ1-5	ASSPRWGFDRNQPQH
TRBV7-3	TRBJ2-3	ASSSAFGTSGGASTDTQY
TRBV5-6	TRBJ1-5	ASSRFQDRSNQPQH
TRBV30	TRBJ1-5	AWSTGQYNQPQH
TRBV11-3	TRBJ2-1	ASSSQTNEQF
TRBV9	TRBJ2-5	ASSARGAGGPQETQY
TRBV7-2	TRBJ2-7	ASSLNRAHEQY
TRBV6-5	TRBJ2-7	ASSRTSGYNEQY
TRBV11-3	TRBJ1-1	ASSLDLNSEAF
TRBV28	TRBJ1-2	ASSLSPGAGDNYGYT
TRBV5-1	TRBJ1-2	ASSLWNYGYT
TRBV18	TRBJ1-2	ASSPPTGGSTYGYT
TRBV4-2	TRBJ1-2	ASSLAQGADGYT
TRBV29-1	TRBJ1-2	SVEGQGIYGYT
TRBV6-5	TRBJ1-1	ASRPGGGTEAF
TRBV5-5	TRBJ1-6	ASSTRTGGFYNSPLH
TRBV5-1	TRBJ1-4	ASSSTGDEKLF
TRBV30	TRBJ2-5	AWRPGLRGETQY
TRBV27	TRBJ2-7	ASSGQPLNGYEQY
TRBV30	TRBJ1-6	AWSRKTGDNSPLH
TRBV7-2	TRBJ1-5	ASSFGGFGNQPQH
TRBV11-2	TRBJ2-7	ASSLELAGNYEQY
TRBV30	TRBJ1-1	AWSTGTGGGEAF
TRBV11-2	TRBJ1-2	ASSPTGQGWNGYT
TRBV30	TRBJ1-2	AWSGQGSPYGYT
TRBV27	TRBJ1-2	ASSQRQGPGYGYT
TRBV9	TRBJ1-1	ASSPGQLNTEAF
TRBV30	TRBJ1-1	AWSPHPLNTEAF
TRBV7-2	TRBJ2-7	ASSLAPGRKNEQY
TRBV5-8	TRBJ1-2	ASSLGDRNYGYT
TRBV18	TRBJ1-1	ASSDILNTEAF
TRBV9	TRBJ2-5	ASSGGLAEETQY
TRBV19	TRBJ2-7	ASSRDRESYEQY
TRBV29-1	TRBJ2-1	SVDQWGGLITWNEQF
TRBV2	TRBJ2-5	ASAGAAALQETQY
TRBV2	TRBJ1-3	ASSEALGPYPGNTIY
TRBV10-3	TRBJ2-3	AISGAGITDTQY
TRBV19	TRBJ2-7	ASSRNEEGHEQY
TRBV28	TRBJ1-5	ASSDGTLGNQPQH
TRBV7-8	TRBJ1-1	ASSLALGRNTEAF
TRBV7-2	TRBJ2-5	ASSLGIGRETQY